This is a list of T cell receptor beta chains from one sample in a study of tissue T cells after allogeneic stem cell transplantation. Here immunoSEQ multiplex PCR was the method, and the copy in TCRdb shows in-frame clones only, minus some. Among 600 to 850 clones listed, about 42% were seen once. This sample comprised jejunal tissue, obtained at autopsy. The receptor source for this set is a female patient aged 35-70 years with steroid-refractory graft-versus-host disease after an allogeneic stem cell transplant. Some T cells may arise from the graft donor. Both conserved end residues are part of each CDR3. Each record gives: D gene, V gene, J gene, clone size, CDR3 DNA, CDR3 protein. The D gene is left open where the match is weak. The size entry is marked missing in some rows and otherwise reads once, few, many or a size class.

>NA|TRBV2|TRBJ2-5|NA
TGTGCCAGCAGCGCGACCTGGGAGACCCAGTACTTC
CASSATWETQYF
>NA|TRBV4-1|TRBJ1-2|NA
TGCGCCAGCAGCCAAGTCGGAGGTGGCTACACCTTC
CASSQVGGGYTF
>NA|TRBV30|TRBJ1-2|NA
TGTGCCTGGAGTGTCCATTCGGTGAACTATGGCTACACCTTC
CAWSVHSVNYGYTF
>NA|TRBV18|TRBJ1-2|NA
TGTGCCAGCTCACCTCCTTCGAGGGGGGCAGGAGGCTACACCTTC
CASSPPSRGAGGYTF
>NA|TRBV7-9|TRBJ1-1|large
TGTGCCAGCAGCACACAGGGTAAGGATGAAGCTTTCTTT
CASSTQGKDEAFF
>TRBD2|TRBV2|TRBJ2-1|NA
TGTGCCAGCATACAGCGGGAGTTGTATGAGCAGTTCTTC
CASIQRELYEQFF
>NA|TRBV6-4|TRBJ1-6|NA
TGTGCCAGCAGTGCACGGGACACCGGAGCTTCACCCCTCCACTTT
CASSARDTGASPLHF
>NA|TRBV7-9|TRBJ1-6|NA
TGTGCCAGCAGCTTTCCGGGAAATTCACCCCTCCACTTT
CASSFPGNSPLHF
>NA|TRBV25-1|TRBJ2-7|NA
TGTGCCAGCAGTGAGTCGGCAGGAACAAACTACGAGCAGTACTTC
CASSESAGTNYEQYF
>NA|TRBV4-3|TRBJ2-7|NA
TGCGCCAGCAGCCAAGGACCTACCTACGAGCAGTACTTC
CASSQGPTYEQYF
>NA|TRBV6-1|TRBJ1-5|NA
TGTGCCAGCAGTGAATTGCGGGATTATAGCAATCAGCCCCAGCATTTT
CASSELRDYSNQPQHF
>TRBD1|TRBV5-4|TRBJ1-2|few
TGTGCCAGCAGCTGGGACAGCCTTGGCTATGGCTACACCTTC
CASSWDSLGYGYTF
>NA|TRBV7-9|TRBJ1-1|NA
TGTGCCAGCAGCTTAGCGACGGGACCTGAAGCTTTCTTT
CASSLATGPEAFF
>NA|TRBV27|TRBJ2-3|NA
TGTGCCAGCAGTCCCCGGCAGGGGGGTCTGACAGATACGCAGTATTTT
CASSPRQGGLTDTQYF
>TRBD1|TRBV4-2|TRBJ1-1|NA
TGTGCCAGCACCTATACAGGGGCTGAAGCTTTCTTT
CASTYTGAEAFF
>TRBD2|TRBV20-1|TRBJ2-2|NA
TGCAGTGCTAGTAAAGCTAGCGGGAGGGCCGGGGAGCTGTTTTTT
CSASKASGRAGELFF
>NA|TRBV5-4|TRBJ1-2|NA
TGTGCCAGCAGACTTGAACAGGCCTTACCGTATGGCTACACCTTC
CASRLEQALPYGYTF
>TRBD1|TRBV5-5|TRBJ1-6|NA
TGTGCCAGCAGCCTTCAGGGGGCCAGGAATTCACCCCTCCACTTT
CASSLQGARNSPLHF
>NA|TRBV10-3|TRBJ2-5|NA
TGTGCCATCGGCAAATATGGATCAGGCGGCGAGACCCAGTACTTC
CAIGKYGSGGETQYF
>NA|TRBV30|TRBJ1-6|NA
TGTGCCTGGAGTCGGCAGAATAATTCACCCCTCCACTTT
CAWSRQNNSPLHF
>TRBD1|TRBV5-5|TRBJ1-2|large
TGTGCCAGCAGCTTGGGGACAGGCTATGGCTACACCTTC
CASSLGTGYGYTF
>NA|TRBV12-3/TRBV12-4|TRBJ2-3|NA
TGTGCCAGCAGTTTTATTAGAGATACGCAGTATTTT
CASSFIRDTQYF
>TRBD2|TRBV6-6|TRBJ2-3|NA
TGTGCCAGCAGTTCCCCACAGCGGGAGGGCACAGATACGCAGTATTTT
CASSSPQREGTDTQYF
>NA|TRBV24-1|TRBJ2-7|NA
TGTGCCACCAGTGACTCGGCCAGGGTAGGCTCCTACGAGCAGTACTTC
CATSDSARVGSYEQYF
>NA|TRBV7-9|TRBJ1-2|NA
TGTGCCAGCAGCTTAATCGAGAGCGTTCGCGTCTATGGCTACACCTTC
CASSLIESVRVYGYTF
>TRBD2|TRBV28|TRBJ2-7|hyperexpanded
TGTGCCAGCAGTTTGGGACTAGCGGGGATGGAGCAGTACTTC
CASSLGLAGMEQYF
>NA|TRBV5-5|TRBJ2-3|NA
TGTGCCAGCAGCTACACAGATACGCAGTATTTT
CASSYTDTQYF
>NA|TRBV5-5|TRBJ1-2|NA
TGTGCCAGCAGCTTAAGTCCGCTAGACCACACCTTC
CASSLSPLDHTF
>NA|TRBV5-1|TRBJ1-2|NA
TGCGCCAGCAGACCGGGCCCGGGAGGCTATGGCTACACCTTC
CASRPGPGGYGYTF
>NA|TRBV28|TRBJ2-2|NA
TGTGCCAGCAGTTTATTCGGGGAGCTGTTTTTT
CASSLFGELFF
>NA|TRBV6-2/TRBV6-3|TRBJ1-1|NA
TGTGCCAGCAGCGCAGGATGGACAGCTGAAGCTTTCTTT
CASSAGWTAEAFF
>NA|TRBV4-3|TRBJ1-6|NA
TGCGCCAGCAGCCAAGAGGTAGCTTTAAGAAATTCACCCCTCCACTTT
CASSQEVALRNSPLHF
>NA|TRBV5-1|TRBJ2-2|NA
TGCGCCAGCAGCTTGGCGAACACCGGGGAGCTGTTTTTT
CASSLANTGELFF
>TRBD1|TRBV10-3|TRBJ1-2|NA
TGTGCCATCAGTGCGCTTAGGGACAGGGGGAACTATGGCTACACCTTC
CAISALRDRGNYGYTF
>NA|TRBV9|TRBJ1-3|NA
TGTGCCAGCAGCGCCCGAGGGGAGGGAAACACCATATATTTT
CASSARGEGNTIYF
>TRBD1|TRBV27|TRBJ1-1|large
TGTGCCAGCAGTTTAGACAGGGTGAACACTGAAGCTTTCTTT
CASSLDRVNTEAFF
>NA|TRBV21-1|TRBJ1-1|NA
TGTGCCAGCAGCAAAAGGCAGGGGCAGAACACTGAAGCTTTCTTT
CASSKRQGQNTEAFF
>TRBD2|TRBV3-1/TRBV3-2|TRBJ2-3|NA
TGTGCCAGCAGCCAAGGGCGGGGGGCCGGGGCAGATACGCAGTATTTT
CASSQGRGAGADTQYF
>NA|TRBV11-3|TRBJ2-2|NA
TGTGCCAGCAGCTTAGATGTCAGCAGGGATACCGGGGAGCTGTTTTTT
CASSLDVSRDTGELFF
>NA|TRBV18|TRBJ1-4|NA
TGTGCCAGCTCGCGGGGGGGCCGGGAAAAACTGTTTTTT
CASSRGGREKLFF
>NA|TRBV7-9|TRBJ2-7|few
TGTGCCAGCAGCTTGGGGTCCCTTCTCTACGAGCAGTACTTC
CASSLGSLLYEQYF
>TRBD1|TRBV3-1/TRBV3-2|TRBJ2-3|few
TGTGCCAGCAGGCCCGGGACAGGGGCAGATACGCAGTATTTT
CASRPGTGADTQYF
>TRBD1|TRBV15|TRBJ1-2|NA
TGTGCCACCAGCAGATCCGACAGGGCAAGCTACACCTTC
CATSRSDRASYTF
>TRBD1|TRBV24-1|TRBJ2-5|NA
TGTGCCACCAGTGATGGGGGACAGGCCCAAGAGACCCAGTACTTC
CATSDGGQAQETQYF
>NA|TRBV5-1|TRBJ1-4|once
TGCGCCAGCAGCTTGGACGGGTTTAATGAAAAACTGTTTTTT
CASSLDGFNEKLFF
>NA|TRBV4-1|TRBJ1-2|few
TGCGCCAGCAGCCAAGATAGACAATACTATGGCTACACCTTC
CASSQDRQYYGYTF
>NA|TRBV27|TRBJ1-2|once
TGTGCCAGCAGTTTAATTGGGTCAGGTGATTCCTATGGCTACACCTTC
CASSLIGSGDSYGYTF
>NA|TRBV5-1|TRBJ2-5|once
TGCGCCAGCAGCTTGTGGGGGCCTCAAGAGACCCAGTACTTC
CASSLWGPQETQYF
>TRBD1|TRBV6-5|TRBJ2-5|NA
TGTGCCAGCAGCAAAGACAGGGGCCTAGAGACCCAGTACTTC
CASSKDRGLETQYF
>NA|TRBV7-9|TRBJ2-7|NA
TGTGCCAGCAGCTTAAACCCTAGCTCCTACGAGCAGTACTTC
CASSLNPSSYEQYF
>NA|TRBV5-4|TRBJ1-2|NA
TGTGCCAGCAGCTCCAACAGGAATCGCTACACCTTC
CASSSNRNRYTF
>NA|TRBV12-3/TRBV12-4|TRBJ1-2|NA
TGTGCCAGCAGCCACCCTGGCCGCTATGGCTACACCTTC
CASSHPGRYGYTF
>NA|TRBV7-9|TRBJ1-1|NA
TGTGCCAGCAGCTTATATAGGAACAGGGTGGGCACTGAAGCTTTCTTT
CASSLYRNRVGTEAFF
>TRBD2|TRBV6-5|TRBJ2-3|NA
TGTGCCAGCAGTTCCAGCGGGAGAAGGACAGATACGCAGTATTTT
CASSSSGRRTDTQYF
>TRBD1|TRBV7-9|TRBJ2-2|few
TGTGCCAGCAGCTTGGAGTCAGGGGGCGGGGAGCTGTTTTTT
CASSLESGGGELFF
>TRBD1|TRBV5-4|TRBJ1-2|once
TGTGCCAGCAGCCCCGACAGGGAGGGAGGCTACACCTTC
CASSPDREGGYTF